This TCR beta chain was found in a study of cytomegalovirus exposure and HLA in healthy donors. The study, taken as a whole, reports: Donors belonging to an Asian-associated ancestry cluster reportedly showed fewer N-insertions in productive TCRs than the 666-donor mean, according to what a later analysis found. Later on, an analysis tied around 17,000 TCR beta sequences to HLA alleles at 0.05 false discovery rate. Later, an analysis showed that TCR beta chains associated with HLA were more clonally expanded than others that were equally common.

Trimming at V came to 6 bases and at J to 0 bases, leaving 8 bases not matched to a gene. CDR1 SNHLY and CDR2 FYNNEI come from the germline V gene. CDR3 length equals 16 residues. In the case of this clone: What it binds is not known.

13 Jbeta primers and 60 Vbeta primers were used for the PCR. Repertoires were generated with immunoSEQ multiplex PCR, while TCRdb's copy carries only in-frame clones and drops some. The sample records some 190,000 clones, 80% to 90% being singletons. The source of this sequence is a young woman in good health and CMV-seronegative. J is TRBJ2-7 and V is TRBV2, with TRBD1 matching over 10 bases. Sequencing used PBMCs. The CDR3 DNA reads TGTGCCAGCAGACTACCCGGGACAGGGGTCTCCTACGAGCAGTACTTC. Translating it yields CASRLPGTGVSYEQYF. Filled out from reference TRBV2 and TRBJ2-7, the complete variable domain reads EPEVTQTPSHQVTQMGQEVILRCVPISNHLYFYWYRQILGQKVEFLVSFYNNEISEKSEIFDDQFSVERPDGSNFTLKIRSTKLEDSAMYFCASRLPGTGVSYEQYFGPGTRLTVT.